Following are 17 T cell receptor beta chains from one sample sequenced in a study of vaccination effects on CD4 cells after COVID-19. These receptors' targets are unknown. Repertoires were generated with immunoSEQ multiplex PCR, while TCRdb's copy carries only in-frame clones and drops some. Seen here are about 41,000 clones, around 77% observed once, and the top ten hold about 3.1%. In the ViraFEST assay, antigen-specific CD4+ clonotypes were identified by expansion after peptide-pool stimulation. Investigators separated out CD4+ T cells once 9 to 11 days of culture had passed. The healthy vaccine recipients, who had no prior SARS-CoV-2 infection, showed negative nucleocapsid antibodies. This sample comprised CD4+ T cells from PBMCs cultured with HCoV-NL63 spike peptides, obtained before COVID-19 vaccination. All receptors derive from a human donor who received a COVID-19 vaccine.

This chain uses TRBV5-8 with TRBJ2-5, with 8 bases fitting TRBD1. Per germline, CDR1 SGHTS and CDR2 YDEGEE. The CDR3 has 14 amino acids. The V segment lost 5 bases and the J segment 1 base; nucleotides outside the gene matches: 4. CDR3 region: CASSRTGTQETQYF. The CDR3 nucleotides read TGTGCCAGCAGTAGGACAGGGACCCAAGAGACCCAGTACTTC.

Concerning this clone itself: Other DNA variants within this sample encode the same CDR3. The chain couples TRBV6-1 to TRBJ2-7; D might be TRBD1 (6 bases). Trimming pared 1 base from V and 2 bases from J, leaving 9 bases between. There are 14 residues in the CDR3. Germline V gives CDR1 MNHNS, CDR2 SASEGT. The chain's CDR3 is CASSEDRVPYEQYV. The DNA of the CDR3 is TGTGCCAGCAGTGAAGACAGGGTTCCCTACGAGCAGTACGTC.

V usage is TRBV5-1 and J usage is TRBJ2-3, with D possibly TRBD2 on 5 matching bases. Trimming stripped 4 bases from V and 1 base from J, with 13 bases between. This CDR3 comprises 15 residues. CDR1 and CDR2 from the germline V gene are SGHRS and YFSETQ. This CDR3 is CASSTDFTRTDTQYF. CDR3 sequence (DNA): TGCGCCAGCAGCACGGACTTTACCCGCACAGATACGCAGTATTTT.

J is TRBJ2-6 and V is TRBV7-3; unclear D gene. Germline loops: CDR1 SGHTA, CDR2 FQGTGA. Trimming removed 2 bases from V and 2 bases from J, with 7 bases in between. The CDR3 runs to 15 residues. CDR3 sequence (DNA): TGTGCCAGCAGCTTATTACAACCTGGGGCCAACGTCCTGACTTTC. Translation gives CASSLLQPGANVLTF.

J is TRBJ1-1 and V is TRBV24-1; no definite D call. Trimming shortened V by 0 bases and J by 0 bases, and 7 bases separated the two germline ends. This CDR3 contains 15 residues. CDR1 and CDR2 from the germline V gene are KGHDR and SFDVKD. In DNA, the CDR3 is TGTGCCACCAGTGATTTGGAACAGTTGAACACTGAAGCTTTCTTT. Translation: CATSDLEQLNTEAFF.

This chain connects TRBV10-1 to TRBJ1-5, with D perhaps TRBD1 (6 bases). The CDR3 is 18 residues long. With 6 bases removed from V and 3 bases from J, the gap between germline ends came to 24 bases. The germline gives CDR1 WNHNN, CDR2 SYGVQD (reference sequence). CDR3 protein: CASRGPTGLSYYNQPQHF. The CDR3 region has the DNA TGCGCCAGCAGGGGCCCCACAGGGTTGTCTTATTACAATCAGCCCCAGCATTTT.

The V gene is TRBV5-1, the J gene TRBJ2-2; 10 nucleotides match TRBD1. In germline, CDR1 is SGHRS, CDR2 YFSETQ. The CDR3 has 17 amino acids. V gave up 1 base and J gave up 5 bases; unmatched junction bases: 8. CDR3: CASSLTLPGQGTGELFF. CDR3 DNA sequence: TGCGCCAGCAGCTTGACGCTGCCGGGACAGGGGACCGGGGAGCTGTTTTTT.

This chain links TRBV19 with TRBJ1-1; D is uncertain. Trimming removed 2 bases at V and 1 base at J, with 5 bases between. The CDR3 length is 13 residues. Germline CDR1 reads LNHDA; CDR2 reads SQIVND (reference sequence). The CDR3 DNA sequence: TGTGCCAGTAGTATACGGGAGAACACTGAAGCTTTCTTT. Residues: CASSIRENTEAFF. Complete variable domain (other parts from reference TRBV19 and TRBJ1-1): DGGITQSPKYLFRKEGQNVTLSCEQNLNHDAMYWYRQDPGQGLRLIYYSQIVNDFQKGDIAEGYSVSREKKESFPLTVTSAQKNPTAFYLCASSIRENTEAFFGQGTRLTVV.

This rearrangement joins TRBV18 to TRBJ2-2; D is possibly TRBD1 (6 bases). The germline CDR1 and CDR2 sequences are KGHSH and LQKENI. The CDR3 runs 15 residues. The V gene lost 0 bases and the J gene lost 4 bases, with 9 bases spanning the gap. CDR3 sequence (DNA): TGTGCCAGCTCACCACCCAGGGGTAGCACCGGGGAGCTGTTTTTT. Translation gives CASSPPRGSTGELFF.

CDR3 nucleotide sequence: TGTGCCAGCAGTCCAACTCCTCAGGGTTATCGTGAAAAACTGTTTTTT. It yields the protein CASSPTPQGYREKLFF. This chain joins TRBV28 and TRBJ1-4, with D possibly being TRBD1 (5 bases). Trimming removed 5 bases from V and 7 bases from J, with 20 bases in between. The CDR3 spans 16 residues. Germline V gene data show CDR1 as MDHEN and CDR2 as SYDVKM.

J is TRBJ2-5 and V is TRBV5-5; TRBD2 might be the D (5 bases). The germline V and J ends were trimmed by 0 bases and 6 bases, with 12 bases remaining between them. Germline V gene lookup returns CDR1 SGHKS and CDR2 YYEKEE (reference sequence). CDR3 length: 14 amino acids. The DNA of the CDR3 is TGTGCCAGCAGCTTGGCCGCGGAGGTAAAGACCCAGTACTTC. Translating gives CASSLAAEVKTQYF.

The chain is built from TRBV6-1 and TRBJ2-3; 10 bases are a match to TRBD2. The CDR3 spans 15 residues. Germline loops: CDR1 MNHNS, CDR2 SASEGT. The V segment lost 2 bases and the J segment 3 bases; nucleotides outside the gene matches: 2. CDR3 protein: CASSELAGETDTQYF. The CDR3 DNA follows: TGTGCCAGCAGTGAACTAGCGGGGGAAACAGATACGCAGTATTTT.

J is TRBJ2-6 and V is TRBV7-9; D is perhaps TRBD1 (5 bases). The germline V gene encodes CDR1 SEHNR and CDR2 FQNEAQ (reference sequence). The CDR3 consists of 18 residues. V was cut by 2 bases and J by 6 bases, with 20 bases left in between. The CDR3 loop is CASSLLGQGRWLANVLTF. The CDR3 DNA follows: TGTGCCAGCAGCTTACTAGGCCAGGGTAGGTGGTTGGCCAACGTCCTGACTTTC.

V usage is TRBV12-3 or TRBV12-4 and J usage is TRBJ1-5, with D maybe TRBD1 (6 bases). This CDR3 contains 12 residues. Trimming left V 6 bases short and J 8 bases short, with 11 bases between. The CDR3, as DNA: TGTGCCAGCAGCTGGTACAGGGAGCCCCAGCATTTT. Translating it yields CASSWYREPQHF.

The chain combines TRBV19 with TRBJ2-1, with 16 bases aligning to TRBD2. J gave up 4 bases and V 2 bases, and 11 bases lay outside the gene matches. Germline CDR1 reads LNHDA; CDR2 reads SQIVND (reference sequence). This CDR3 is built from 20 residues. CDR3 region: CASSIRGLAGGLSPYNEQFF. The DNA for the CDR3 is TGTGCCAGTAGTATAAGGGGACTAGCGGGGGGGCTCTCCCCATACAATGAGCAGTTCTTC. Full variable domain (rest looked up from reference TRBV19 and TRBJ2-1): DGGITQSPKYLFRKEGQNVTLSCEQNLNHDAMYWYRQDPGQGLRLIYYSQIVNDFQKGDIAEGYSVSREKKESFPLTVTSAQKNPTAFYLCASSIRGLAGGLSPYNEQFFGPGTRLTVL.

This chain links TRBV6-1 with TRBJ1-2; a possible D gene is TRBD1 (5 bases). Germline V gives CDR1 MNHNS, CDR2 SASEGT. Trimming removed 0 bases from V and 2 bases from J, with 13 bases in between. The CDR3 has 16 amino acids. The CDR3 nucleotides are TGTGCCAGCAGTGAAGCGTGGTGGGGGGGAAACTATGGCTACACCTTC. This encodes CASSEAWWGGNYGYTF.

The chain has TRBV18 and TRBJ1-4; 9 bases fit TRBD1. Germline V gives CDR1 KGHSH, CDR2 LQKENI. The V gene end was trimmed by 4 bases and the J gene end by 5 bases; junction bases not matched to a gene: 2. The CDR3 is made up of 14 amino acids. The CDR3 loop reads CASSLDRGNEKLFF. CDR3 DNA: TGTGCCAGCTCACTGGACAGGGGAAATGAAAAACTGTTTTTT. Full variable domain (remainder filled in from reference TRBV18 and TRBJ1-4): NAGVMQNPRHLVRRRGQEARLRCSPMKGHSHVYWYRQLPEEGLKFMVYLQKENIIDESGMPKERFSAEFPKEGPSILRIQQVVRGDSAAYFCASSLDRGNEKLFFGSGTQLSVL.